This TCR beta chain was captured in a study of blood T cell repertoires in COVID-19. The CDR3 spans 13 residues. In germline, CDR1 is SGHDT, CDR2 YYEEEE. V shed 1 base and J shed 8 bases, with 12 bases lying between them. Authors' processing steps: Estimates of nucleated cell counts were drawn from the amplification of reference gene primers. Sequencing used immunoSEQ multiplex PCR; TCRdb keeps in-frame clones, though not all of them. That table supplies the V and J calls and clone size; D and trimming were determined from the DNA. The table records 200,000 to 250,000 clones, 87% of them present only once.

The rearrangement links TRBV5-6 to TRBJ1-2; D uncertain. This receptor was identified in a man aged 25-45 years who had recovered from COVID-19. The sequenced sample consisted of PBMCs or T cells enriched from blood (not recorded which). Here the CDR3 reads CASSLQDLRGYTF. The CDR3 DNA follows: TGTGCCAGCAGCTTGCAGGACTTAAGGGGCTACACCTTC.